One T cell receptor beta chain is described in this entry. Its target is not known. The record originates from a study of PD-1 blockade in classical Hodgkin lymphoma. Germline V gene lookup returns CDR1 SEHNR and CDR2 FQNEAQ (reference sequence). V dropped 1 base and J dropped 2 bases, with 11 bases sitting between them. The CDR3 is made up of 15 amino acids. Sample time point: newly diagnosed, previously untreated cHL patient sample. Comparator PBMCs were from newly diagnosed, untreated classical Hodgkin lymphoma. This table comes from immunoSEQ multiplex PCR, and its TCRdb copy is limited to in-frame clones, with some not included. The sample consists of 20,000 to 25,000 clones, approximately 94% of them appearing once. Study-level results: Repertoire differences lack defined causes, possibly disease activity or prior therapy. At baseline, newly diagnosed patients reportedly showed less TCR diversity than healthy donors.

The sequenced material came from peripheral blood mononuclear cells (PBMCs). The clonotype comes from a human donor with classical Hodgkin lymphoma. This chain connects TRBV7-9 to TRBJ1-1; no definite D call. CDR3 DNA: TGTGCCAGCAGCTTAGTTGGCCGACTTAACACTGAAGCTTTCTTT. Protein sequence: CASSLVGRLNTEAFF.